This T cell receptor (beta chain) was sequenced for a study of beta chain features in type 1 diabetes. Overall study: Across all samples, some 98 million sorted cells were examined. Study conclusions and caveats: Junctions at VDJ sites from type 1 diabetes patients had fewer insertions and more deletions. People with Type 1 diabetes carried modestly yet significantly shorter TCRB CDR3s in all four CD4+ subsets.

To note about this clone: As yet, its antigen is unknown. The identical CDR3 is also encoded by other nucleotide sequences in the sample.

Germline V gene lookup returns CDR1 KGHSH and CDR2 LQKENI. V was trimmed by 3 bases and J by 3 bases, leaving 5 bases between them. The CDR3 covers 12 residues. The entirety of the isolated RNA underwent reverse transcription, so expressed TCRB transcripts were sequenced. Measured with immunoSEQ multiplex PCR; TCRdb has only the in-frame clones, and not every one. Of about 360,000 clones listed, about 12% are singletons. On average, the one heparinised blood draw given by each donor was approximately 120 mL. The chain uses TRBV18 and TRBJ1-1; possible D gene TRBD1, 5 bases. This TCR was sampled from a woman in her late teens or twenties with type 1 diabetes. The sequenced material came from naive CD4+ T cells from blood. The CDR3 loop reads CASSPRDTEAFF. The CDR3 DNA follows: TGTGCCAGCTCACCCAGGGACACTGAAGCTTTCTTT.